The T cell receptor (beta chain) under discussion was sequenced for a study of blood T cell repertoires in COVID-19. In the study overall: Samples of COVID-19 (acute and convalescent) were obtained from the United States, Italy and Spain.

The trim removed 4 bases at V and 0 bases at J, leaving 3 bases unmatched. In germline, CDR1 is SGHDN, CDR2 FVKESK. The CDR3 spans 15 residues. Participants were aged about 18 to 95 years, lived in 25 or so US areas, and enrolled virtually. Within 2 weeks before study entry, exposed participants met a COVID-19 case. In the original analysis: Counts of nucleated cells, estimated from reference gene primer amplification, were obtained. Assay: immunoSEQ multiplex PCR; the TCRdb copy retains only in-frame clones and omits some. V and J calls and clone size follow that table, whereas D and trimming were derived from the DNA. Of 350,000 to 400,000 clones in the sample, approximately 90% are singletons; the top ten hold roughly 0.86%.

This rearrangement joins TRBV14 to TRBJ1-3; 7 positions agree with TRBD1. The sequenced sample was PBMCs or T cells enriched from blood (not recorded which). This sequence was found in a woman between 40 and 50 years old who had been exposed to COVID-19. The CDR3 loop is CASSLGQLSGNTIYF. Here the CDR3 DNA reads TGTGCCAGCAGCCTGGGACAGCTCTCTGGAAACACCATATATTTT.